The 2 T cell receptor beta chains given below trace back to one sample, sequenced in a study of identical twins. TCRdb ran MiXCR on the 5' RACE reads and lists one entry per CDR3 protein. The table has about 920,000 distinct CDR3 sequences, approximately 13% seen once. The same sample was also studied in work on yellow fever vaccine responses in identical twins.

The specimen was PBMCs. These receptors originate from a woman under 30 in good health.

The J gene is TRBJ2-1, the V gene TRBV5-1; 12 bases map to TRBD2. Germline V gene lookup returns CDR1 SGHRS and CDR2 YFSETQ. Trimming cost V 0 bases and J 8 bases; bases outside gene matches: 12. The CDR3 is 18 amino acids. CDR3 bases: TGCGCCAGCAGCTTGGAAACCCCGGGACTAGCGGGTATCGATGAGCAGTTCTTC. It yields the protein CASSLETPGLAGIDEQFF. Drawing the rest from reference TRBV5-1 and TRBJ2-1, the complete variable domain is KAGVTQTPRYLIKTRGQQVTLSCSPISGHRSVSWYQQTPGQGLQFLFEYFSETQRNKGNFPGRFSGRQFSNSRSEMNVSTLELGDSALYLCASSLETPGLAGIDEQFFGPGTRLTVL.

The CDR3 nucleotides are TGCGCCAGCAGCTTGTCCGCAGGGGGATGGTACGAGCAGTACGTC. It codes for CASSLSAGGWYEQYV. This rearrangement joins TRBV5-1 to TRBJ2-7; 7 bases are a match to TRBD1. Per the germline V gene, CDR1 is SGHRS and CDR2 is YFSETQ. Unmatched junction bases numbered 8, after V lost 1 base and J lost 4 bases. This CDR3 has 15 residues.